The 7 T cell receptor beta chains below come from one sample, sequenced in a study of T cell clonality in common variable immunodeficiency. The assay was immunoSEQ multiplex PCR, and TCRdb's table has in-frame clones only and misses some. This set yields about 35,000 clones and no singletons; the top ten hold roughly 3.4%. Sequencing input: peripheral blood mononuclear cells. All receptors derive from a person aged 18-70 years in good health.

Concerning this clone itself: The sequence runs out 3 residues before the end of the CDR3; the remainder is reconstructed from the germline J gene. This chain links TRBV19 with TRBJ2-1; 11 bases match TRBD2. The CDR3 contains 16 residues. Germline loops: CDR1 LNHDA, CDR2 SQIVND (reference sequence). J gave up 5 bases and V 5 bases, and 8 bases lay outside the gene matches. This CDR3 reads CASSPLTSGKDNEQFF. The covered CDR3 bases are TGTGCCAGTAGTCCCCTGACTAGCGGGAAGGACAATGAG.

A note on this clone: Sequencing ends 3 residues short of the CDR3 end; the germline J gene provides the rest. The chain combines TRBV5-6 with TRBJ2-2; no definite D call. Germline values: CDR1 SGHDT, CDR2 YYEEEE. Trimming pared 4 bases from V and 4 bases from J, leaving 5 bases between. The CDR3 has 12 residues. CDR3 in amino acids: CASSPFTGELFF. The covered CDR3 bases are TGTGCCAGCAGCCCGTTCACCGGGGAG. Full variable domain (outside the CDR3, taken from reference TRBV5-6 and TRBJ2-2): DAGVTQSPTHLIKTRGQQVTLRCSPKSGHDTVSWYQQALGQGPQFIFQYYEEEERQRGNFPDRFSGHQFPNYSSELNVNALLLGDSALYLCASSPFTGELFFGEGSRLTVL.

To note about this clone: The CDR3 is cut off 3 residues early in the read; its end comes from the germline J gene. This rearrangement joins TRBV19 to TRBJ2-1; 12 bases match TRBD2. The CDR3 consists of 17 residues. CDR1 is LNHDA, CDR2 SQIVND, per germline (reference sequence). Trimming at V came to 3 bases and at J to 2 bases, leaving 5 bases not matched to a gene. Incomplete CDR3 DNA: TGTGCCAGTAGTATTACTAGCGGGAGGCCCACCTACAATGAG. Its protein product is CASSITSGRPTYNE. The whole CDR3 is CASSITSGRPTYNEQFF.

In this sample, this clone turned up a few times. The read ends 3 residues early relative to the CDR3; the germline J gene fills the gap. V gene TRBV30 combines with J gene TRBJ1-1, with no clear D. The germline V and J ends were trimmed by 3 bases and 1 base, with 9 bases remaining between them. Germline CDR1 is GTSNPN and CDR2 is SVGIG (reference sequence). The CDR3 has 13 amino acids. The covered CDR3 bases are TGTGCCTGGAGCCCAGGCTGGAACACTGAA. This translates into CAWSPGWNTE. The CDR3 in full is CAWSPGWNTEAFF. The full variable domain, completed using reference TRBV30 and TRBJ1-1, is SQTIHQWPATLVQPVGSPLSLECTVEGTSNPNLYWYRQAAGRGLQLLFYSVGIGQISSEVPQNLSASRPQDRQFILSSKKLLLSDSGFYLCAWSPGWNTEAFFGQGTRLTVV.

This clone was recorded many times. The CDR3 end falls 3 residues outside the read, so it is completed with the germline J gene. The V gene is TRBV5-1, the J gene TRBJ2-1; weak D call: TRBD2 (5 bases). Between the trimmed V and J ends, which lost 0 bases and 5 bases, there was a span of 9 bases. CDR1 is SGHRS and CDR2 is YFSETQ in the germline V gene. The CDR3 has 14 amino acids. The CDR3 sequence is CASSLERRDNEQFF. The DNA read from the CDR3 is TGCGCCAGCAGCTTGGAAAGGCGGGACAATGAG.

This clone is medium-sized. Coverage ceases 3 residues before the CDR3 finishes, and the germline J gene fills in the end. J is TRBJ1-1 and V is TRBV20-1; TRBD1 aligns across 10 bases. Germline trimming cut 6 bases from V and 5 bases from J; bases unmatched to any gene: 12. CDR3 length: 15 amino acids. CDR1 DFQATT and CDR2 SNEGSKA come from the germline V gene (reference sequence). CDR3 bases read: TGCAGTGCCAAAGGGACAGGGGATGGGGGGACTGAA. Its translation: CSAKGTGDGGTE. The CDR3 in its entirety is CSAKGTGDGGTEAFF.

This clone was found many times. The missing CDR3 end, 3 residues past where the read stops, is filled in from the germline J gene. V and J are TRBV20-1 and TRBJ2-7; a weak D match, TRBD1 (6 bases). This CDR3 is built from 14 residues. The V and J ends lost 4 bases and 4 bases respectively, with 17 bases between them. Germline CDR1 and CDR2: DFQATT and SNEGSKA (reference sequence). The sequenced part of the CDR3 DNA is TGCAGTGCTACGCCAGGGGCCTTATTATACGAG. This codes for CSATPGALLYE. In full, the CDR3 reads CSATPGALLYEQYF.